Listed below are T cell receptor beta chains from one sample, sequenced in a study of T cell changes during pregnancy in multiple sclerosis. Method: immunoSEQ multiplex PCR; TCRdb's copy keeps in-frame clones and lacks some. The table includes around 40,000 clones, 75% to 95% detected once. The sequences come from CD8+ T cells from peripheral blood mononuclear cells, collected in the second trimester of pregnancy. Receptors originate from a female donor with multiple sclerosis, enrolled in a pregnancy study. The CDR3 runs from the conserved cysteine through the conserved F or W. A D gene is named only where the DNA matches it firmly. Size values are once, few and many counts, or a class for expanded clones, and some rows have none.

J gene: TRBJ2-5; V gene: TRBV4-1; D gene: TRBD2; clone size: -; CDR3 protein: CASSPLAGATETQYF; CDR3 DNA: TGCGCCAGCAGCCCGCTAGCGGGAGCAACAGAGACCCAGTACTTC
J gene: TRBJ2-1; V gene: TRBV7-8; D gene: -; clone size: -; CDR3 protein: CASGISGLSNEQFF; CDR3 DNA: TGTGCCAGCGGAATATCGGGACTTTCCAATGAGCAGTTCTTC
J gene: TRBJ1-2; V gene: TRBV20-1; D gene: TRBD1; clone size: -; CDR3 protein: CSWLYRGSTF; CDR3 DNA: TGCAGCTGGTTATACAGGGGATCGACCTTC
J gene: TRBJ2-1; V gene: TRBV7-9; D gene: TRBD1; clone size: -; CDR3 protein: CASSYRGRGGEQFF; CDR3 DNA: TGTGCCAGCAGCTACAGGGGGCGCGGCGGTGAGCAGTTCTTC
J gene: TRBJ1-5; V gene: TRBV4-3; D gene: -; clone size: -; CDR3 protein: CASSSRVGSNQPQHF; CDR3 DNA: TGCGCCAGCAGCTCCCGGGTGGGTAGCAATCAGCCCCAGCATTTT
J gene: TRBJ1-1; V gene: TRBV10-2; D gene: TRBD1; clone size: once; CDR3 protein: CASTHRGKDTEAFF; CDR3 DNA: TGCGCCAGCACACACAGGGGTAAGGACACTGAAGCTTTCTTT
J gene: TRBJ1-4; V gene: TRBV29-1; D gene: TRBD1; clone size: -; CDR3 protein: CSVGGTATNEKLFF; CDR3 DNA: TGCAGCGTTGGGGGGACAGCAACTAATGAAAAACTGTTTTTT
J gene: TRBJ1-6; V gene: TRBV5-6; D gene: -; clone size: -; CDR3 protein: CASTYGGFPLHF; CDR3 DNA: TGTGCCAGCACCTATGGCGGGTTTCCCCTCCACTTT
J gene: TRBJ1-1; V gene: TRBV19; D gene: -; clone size: -; CDR3 protein: CATTLGYTEAFF; CDR3 DNA: TGTGCCACCACGCTCGGGTATACTGAAGCTTTCTTT
J gene: TRBJ2-1; V gene: TRBV5-1; D gene: TRBD2; clone size: -; CDR3 protein: CASIPGTSGYNEQFF; CDR3 DNA: TGCGCCAGCATCCCCGGGACTAGCGGCTACAATGAGCAGTTCTTC
J gene: TRBJ2-7; V gene: TRBV9; D gene: TRBD1; clone size: -; CDR3 protein: CASSLHDRGEEQYF; CDR3 DNA: TGTGCCAGCAGCCTTCACGACAGGGGAGAGGAGCAGTACTTC
J gene: TRBJ2-7; V gene: TRBV4-1; D gene: TRBD1; clone size: -; CDR3 protein: CASSQDDREQYEQYF; CDR3 DNA: TGCGCCAGCAGCCAAGACGACAGGGAGCAGTACGAGCAGTACTTC
J gene: TRBJ2-7; V gene: TRBV11-2; D gene: -; clone size: once; CDR3 protein: CASSLAVGLLEQYF; CDR3 DNA: TGTGCCAGCAGCTTAGCTGTAGGACTCCTCGAGCAGTACTTC
J gene: TRBJ2-1; V gene: TRBV14; D gene: TRBD2; clone size: -; CDR3 protein: CASSHAGGRGNEQFF; CDR3 DNA: TGTGCCAGCAGCCACGCGGGAGGGCGAGGAAATGAGCAGTTCTTC
J gene: TRBJ2-7; V gene: TRBV2; D gene: -; clone size: -; CDR3 protein: CASSEPGLWQYF; CDR3 DNA: TGTGCCAGCAGTGAACCCGGACTTTGGCAGTACTTC
J gene: TRBJ2-7; V gene: TRBV30; D gene: -; clone size: -; CDR3 protein: CACSGVWEQYF; CDR3 DNA: TGTGCCTGCTCCGGGGTATGGGAGCAGTACTTC
J gene: TRBJ1-6; V gene: TRBV4-3; D gene: -; clone size: -; CDR3 protein: CASSQDLEGAWQSNSPLHF; CDR3 DNA: TGCGCCAGCAGCCAAGATCTTGAGGGCGCGTGGCAGAGTAATTCACCCCTCCACTTT
J gene: TRBJ1-2; V gene: TRBV27; D gene: TRBD1; clone size: -; CDR3 protein: CASTLTPRQGVNYGYTF; CDR3 DNA: TGTGCCAGCACTCTAACACCTAGACAGGGAGTAAACTATGGCTACACCTTC
J gene: TRBJ1-4; V gene: TRBV4-3; D gene: -; clone size: -; CDR3 protein: CASSQEAGNGGEKLFF; CDR3 DNA: TGCGCCAGCAGCCAAGAGGCGGGGAACGGGGGAGAAAAACTGTTTTTT
J gene: TRBJ1-2; V gene: TRBV4-1; D gene: TRBD1; clone size: -; CDR3 protein: CASSQDSDRVFGYTF; CDR3 DNA: TGCGCCAGCAGCCAGGACTCCGACAGGGTTTTTGGCTACACCTTC
J gene: TRBJ1-2; V gene: TRBV5-4; D gene: -; clone size: -; CDR3 protein: CASSLLSGADGYTF; CDR3 DNA: TGTGCCAGCAGCTTACTATCAGGGGCTGATGGCTACACCTTC
J gene: TRBJ1-4; V gene: TRBV2; D gene: -; clone size: -; CDR3 protein: CASSDSSINEKLFF; CDR3 DNA: TGTGCCAGCAGTGACAGTTCCATTAATGAAAAACTGTTTTTT
J gene: TRBJ2-7; V gene: TRBV29-1; D gene: -; clone size: -; CDR3 protein: CSVDGQGNYEQYF; CDR3 DNA: TGCAGCGTTGACGGGCAGGGAAACTACGAGCAGTACTTC
J gene: TRBJ2-7; V gene: TRBV5-6; D gene: -; clone size: -; CDR3 protein: CASSFRVFHEQYF; CDR3 DNA: TGTGCCAGCAGCTTTCGGGTCTTCCACGAGCAGTACTTC
J gene: TRBJ1-1; V gene: TRBV9; D gene: -; clone size: -; CDR3 protein: CASSEAVGRNTEAFF; CDR3 DNA: TGTGCCAGCAGCGAGGCCGTGGGGAGGAACACTGAAGCTTTCTTT
J gene: TRBJ2-1; V gene: TRBV6-6; D gene: TRBD2; clone size: -; CDR3 protein: CASSFPRGTSDNEQFF; CDR3 DNA: TGTGCCAGCAGTTTCCCCCGGGGGACTAGCGACAATGAGCAGTTCTTC
J gene: TRBJ1-1; V gene: TRBV30; D gene: -; clone size: -; CDR3 protein: CAWTWGVTEAFF; CDR3 DNA: TGTGCCTGGACCTGGGGGGTCACTGAAGCTTTCTTT
J gene: TRBJ2-4; V gene: TRBV5-6; D gene: -; clone size: -; CDR3 protein: CASSTRSLAKNIQYF; CDR3 DNA: TGTGCCAGCAGCACGAGGAGCCTAGCCAAAAACATTCAGTACTTC
J gene: TRBJ1-5; V gene: TRBV19; D gene: TRBD1; clone size: -; CDR3 protein: CASSAPGQGLGPQHF; CDR3 DNA: TGTGCCAGTAGTGCTCCCGGACAGGGGCTCGGGCCCCAGCATTTT
J gene: TRBJ1-1; V gene: TRBV4-1; D gene: -; clone size: -; CDR3 protein: CASSQEGGAQGEAFF; CDR3 DNA: TGCGCCAGCAGCCAAGAAGGGGGGGCGCAGGGTGAAGCTTTCTTT
J gene: TRBJ1-1; V gene: TRBV19; D gene: -; clone size: few; CDR3 protein: CASSREGIAEAFF; CDR3 DNA: TGTGCCAGTAGTAGGGAGGGTATTGCTGAAGCTTTCTTT
J gene: TRBJ1-1; V gene: TRBV2; D gene: TRBD1; clone size: once; CDR3 protein: CASSEPGTGLNTEAFF; CDR3 DNA: TGTGCCAGCAGTGAGCCCGGGACAGGGTTGAACACTGAAGCTTTCTTT
J gene: TRBJ2-1; V gene: TRBV5-4; D gene: -; clone size: -; CDR3 protein: CASSFERGGEQFF; CDR3 DNA: TGTGCCAGCAGCTTTGAAAGGGGGGGTGAGCAGTTCTTC
J gene: TRBJ1-1; V gene: TRBV6-6; D gene: -; clone size: -; CDR3 protein: CASSYSGGSFSAEAFF; CDR3 DNA: TGTGCCAGCAGTTACTCCGGGGGTTCCTTCTCTGCAGAAGCTTTCTTT
J gene: TRBJ2-7; V gene: TRBV23-1; D gene: TRBD1; clone size: -; CDR3 protein: CASSQSGQVFYEQYF; CDR3 DNA: TGCGCCAGCAGTCAATCCGGACAGGTCTTCTACGAGCAGTACTTC
J gene: TRBJ2-1; V gene: TRBV12-5; D gene: TRBD1; clone size: -; CDR3 protein: CASAEGQGARNEQFF; CDR3 DNA: TGTGCTAGTGCCGAAGGACAGGGGGCGCGCAATGAGCAGTTCTTC
J gene: TRBJ1-1; V gene: TRBV7-2; D gene: -; clone size: -; CDR3 protein: CASRLLRDIPTEAFF; CDR3 DNA: TGTGCCAGCAGGCTACTCCGGGACATTCCCACTGAAGCTTTCTTT
J gene: TRBJ2-5; V gene: TRBV27; D gene: TRBD2; clone size: -; CDR3 protein: CASSLSRYLAGGQETQYF; CDR3 DNA: TGTGCCAGCAGTTTATCCCGATACCTAGCGGGGGGTCAAGAGACCCAGTACTTC
J gene: TRBJ2-7; V gene: TRBV6-1; D gene: -; clone size: -; CDR3 protein: CASNTGSTGEQYF; CDR3 DNA: TGTGCCAGCAATACCGGGTCGACTGGGGAGCAGTACTTC
J gene: TRBJ1-2; V gene: TRBV7-6; D gene: -; clone size: -; CDR3 protein: CASSSAVSGPYGYTF; CDR3 DNA: TGTGCCAGCAGCTCCGCAGTTAGCGGGCCCTATGGCTACACCTTC
J gene: TRBJ2-2; V gene: TRBV29-1; D gene: TRBD1; clone size: -; CDR3 protein: CSVYTGVTGELFF; CDR3 DNA: TGCAGCGTTTACACAGGGGTCACCGGGGAGCTGTTTTTT
J gene: TRBJ2-7; V gene: TRBV7-3; D gene: -; clone size: -; CDR3 protein: CASSSPTDNPYEQYF; CDR3 DNA: TGTGCCAGCAGCTCCCCAACCGACAATCCCTACGAGCAGTACTTC
J gene: TRBJ2-2; V gene: TRBV5-5; D gene: TRBD1; clone size: -; CDR3 protein: CASSLEQGNGELFF; CDR3 DNA: TGTGCCAGCAGCTTGGAACAGGGGAACGGGGAGCTGTTTTTT
J gene: TRBJ2-7; V gene: TRBV4-3; D gene: -; clone size: -; CDR3 protein: CASSQERGQGYEQYF; CDR3 DNA: TGCGCCAGCAGCCAAGAAAGGGGCCAAGGCTACGAGCAGTACTTC
J gene: TRBJ2-5; V gene: TRBV4-2; D gene: -; clone size: once; CDR3 protein: CASSQSTDFQETQYF; CDR3 DNA: TGTGCCAGCAGCCAATCGACGGACTTCCAAGAGACCCAGTACTTC
J gene: TRBJ2-3; V gene: TRBV6-5; D gene: -; clone size: -; CDR3 protein: CASSYSRSEGTDTQYF; CDR3 DNA: TGTGCCAGCAGTTACTCGAGGAGCGAGGGCACAGATACGCAGTATTTT
J gene: TRBJ2-1; V gene: TRBV7-6; D gene: TRBD2; clone size: -; CDR3 protein: CASSSRQSTGGDEQFF; CDR3 DNA: TGTGCCAGCAGTTCCCGGCAGTCGACGGGAGGGGATGAGCAGTTCTTC
J gene: TRBJ2-1; V gene: TRBV6-5; D gene: -; clone size: -; CDR3 protein: CASSYGGTNEQFF; CDR3 DNA: TGTGCCAGCAGTTACGGCGGGACCAATGAGCAGTTCTTC
J gene: TRBJ2-7; V gene: TRBV10-2; D gene: -; clone size: -; CDR3 protein: CASSEPSPGSYEQYF; CDR3 DNA: TGCGCCAGCAGTGAGCCGAGCCCTGGCTCCTACGAGCAGTACTTC
J gene: TRBJ1-1; V gene: TRBV5-1; D gene: -; clone size: -; CDR3 protein: CASSFQQANTEAFF; CDR3 DNA: TGCGCCAGCAGCTTTCAACAGGCGAACACTGAAGCTTTCTTT
J gene: TRBJ1-1; V gene: TRBV5-1; D gene: -; clone size: -; CDR3 protein: CASSPGLGMNTEAFF; CDR3 DNA: TGCGCCAGCAGCCCAGGGTTGGGCATGAACACTGAAGCTTTCTTT
J gene: TRBJ2-7; V gene: TRBV11-2; D gene: -; clone size: -; CDR3 protein: CASSLVSYNAAGSYEQYF; CDR3 DNA: TGTGCCAGCAGCTTAGTATCATATAACGCGGCCGGATCATACGAGCAGTACTTC
J gene: TRBJ1-1; V gene: TRBV10-2; D gene: -; clone size: once; CDR3 protein: CATTKPGNMNTEAFF; CDR3 DNA: TGCGCCACCACGAAGCCAGGGAATATGAACACTGAAGCTTTCTTT
J gene: TRBJ1-1; V gene: TRBV2; D gene: -; clone size: -; CDR3 protein: CASSEGPVGYEAFF; CDR3 DNA: TGTGCCAGCAGTGAAGGCCCCGTGGGCTATGAAGCTTTCTTT
J gene: TRBJ1-5; V gene: TRBV30; D gene: TRBD1; clone size: -; CDR3 protein: CAWSGVMYRGSWSGNQPQHF; CDR3 DNA: TGTGCCTGGAGTGGGGTTATGTACAGGGGAAGTTGGTCTGGCAATCAGCCCCAGCATTTT
J gene: TRBJ2-7; V gene: TRBV7-9; D gene: -; clone size: -; CDR3 protein: CASSGGGESYEQYF; CDR3 DNA: TGTGCCAGCAGCGGAGGGGGGGAGTCCTACGAGCAGTACTTC
J gene: TRBJ1-1; V gene: TRBV30; D gene: -; clone size: few; CDR3 protein: CAWSVRSVAEAFF; CDR3 DNA: TGTGCCTGGAGTGTACGTAGTGTAGCTGAAGCTTTCTTT
J gene: TRBJ2-5; V gene: TRBV25-1; D gene: TRBD1; clone size: -; CDR3 protein: CASSNRDRGETQYF; CDR3 DNA: TGTGCCAGCAGTAACCGGGACAGGGGGGAGACCCAGTACTTC